This entry concerns a single T cell receptor (beta chain). Its antigen is undetermined. The data are from a study of spatial heterogeneity in lung cancer. Findings and limits, study-wide: At resection, ubiquitous expanded tumor TCRs appeared in blood more than at follow-up.

Specified time point: sample taken at primary tumor resection. Patients with untreated early-stage non-small cell lung cancer, numbering 72, were the donors. No cells were sorted before sequencing. The whole RNA sequenced was extracted from tumor, nontumor lung or frozen PBMC. Using its own MiXCR run on the 5' RACE reads, TCRdb lists one record per CDR3 protein. Among tens of thousands of distinct CDR3 sequences, 8% were seen once, and the ten largest hold roughly 7%. This CDR3 contains 17 residues. Per the germline V gene, CDR1 is DFQATT and CDR2 is SNEGSKA (reference sequence). V lost 2 bases, J lost 4 bases, and 14 bases stayed unmatched.

The chain couples TRBV20-1 to TRBJ2-1, with 7 bases fitting TRBD2. The sequences come from PBMCs, collected at surgery. The sequence came from a male donor with early-stage non-small cell lung cancer. The CDR3 DNA is TGCAGTGCTAGAAAGCCCTTTATGGGAGCGGGATACAATGAGCAGTTCTTC. It yields the protein CSARKPFMGAGYNEQFF.